The clone carrying this TCR beta chain appeared many times. Documented time point: newly diagnosed GD, antithyroid drugs for less than 3 months. The TCR library was prepared using RNA isolated from PBMCs. CDR3 length: 14 residues. Germline assignment: CDR1 MNHEY and CDR2 SMNVEV (reference sequence). V was cut by 3 bases and J by 2 bases, with 11 bases left in between. This specimen belongs to a study of regulatory T cells in long-lasting Graves disease. Arm-PCR of CDR3 regions and iRepertoire HTBI primers were used to build TCR beta libraries. TCRdb reprocessed the multiplex PCR reads with MiXCR, giving one entry per CDR3 protein. The repertoire includes 350,000 to 500,000 distinct CDR3 sequences, about 15% of them detected once, and around 11% sits in the top ten. This sample was shared with a second study, whose subject was T cells in Graves' hyperthyroidism and ophthalmopathy.

Sequencing was performed on peripheral blood mononuclear cells (PBMCs), taken at new diagnosis, from a patient treated with antithyroid drugs. The chain is built from TRBV27 and TRBJ2-7; D is possibly TRBD1 or TRBD2 (5 bases each). This TCR was recovered from a woman between 25 and 40 years old with Graves disease. The CDR3 region is CASSFRDAPYEQYF. The CDR3 DNA sequence: TGTGCCAGCAGTTTCCGGGACGCCCCCTACGAGCAGTACTTC.